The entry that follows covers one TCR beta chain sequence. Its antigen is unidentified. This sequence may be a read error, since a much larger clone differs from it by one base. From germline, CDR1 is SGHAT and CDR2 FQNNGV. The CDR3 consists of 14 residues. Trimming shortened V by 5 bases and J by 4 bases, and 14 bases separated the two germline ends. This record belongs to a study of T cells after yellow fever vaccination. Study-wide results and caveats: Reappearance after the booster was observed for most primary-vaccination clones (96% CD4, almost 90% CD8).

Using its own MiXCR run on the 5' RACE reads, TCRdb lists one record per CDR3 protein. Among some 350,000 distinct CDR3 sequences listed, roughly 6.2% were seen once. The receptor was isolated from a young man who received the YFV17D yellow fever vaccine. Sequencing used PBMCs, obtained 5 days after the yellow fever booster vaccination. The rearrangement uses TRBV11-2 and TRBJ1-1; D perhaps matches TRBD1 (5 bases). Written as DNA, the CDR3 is TGTGCCAGCAGCGGGGGGGAAGGGATCACTGAAGCTTTCTTT. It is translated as CASSGGEGITEAFF.